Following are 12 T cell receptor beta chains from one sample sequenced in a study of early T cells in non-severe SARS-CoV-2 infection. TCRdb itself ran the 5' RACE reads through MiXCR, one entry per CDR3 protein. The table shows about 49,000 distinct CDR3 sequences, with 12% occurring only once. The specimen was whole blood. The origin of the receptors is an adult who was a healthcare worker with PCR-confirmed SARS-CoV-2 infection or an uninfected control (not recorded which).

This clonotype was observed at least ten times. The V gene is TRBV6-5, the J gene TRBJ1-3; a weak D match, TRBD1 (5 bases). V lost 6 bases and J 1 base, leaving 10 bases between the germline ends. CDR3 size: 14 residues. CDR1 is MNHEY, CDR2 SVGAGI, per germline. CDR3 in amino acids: CASSWGGSGNTIYF. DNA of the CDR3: TGTGCCAGCAGCTGGGGGGGTTCTGGAAACACCATATATTTT.

The CDR3 sequence is CASSMLTGPEKLFF. DNA of the CDR3: TGTGCCAGTAGTATGCTGACAGGGCCCGAAAAACTGTTTTTT. V gene TRBV19 combines with J gene TRBJ1-4; TRBD1 matches at 7 bases. Trimming took 3 bases from V and 8 from J; bases not matched to a gene: 6. The CDR3 contains 14 residues. The germline CDR1 and CDR2 sequences are LNHDA and SQIVND (reference sequence).

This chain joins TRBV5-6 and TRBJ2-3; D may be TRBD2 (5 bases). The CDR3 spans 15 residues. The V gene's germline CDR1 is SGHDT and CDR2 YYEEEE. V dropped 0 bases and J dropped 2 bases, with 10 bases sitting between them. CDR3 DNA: TGTGCCAGCAGCTTGGCTAGCACCTACACAGATACGCAGTATTTT. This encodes CASSLASTYTDTQYF.

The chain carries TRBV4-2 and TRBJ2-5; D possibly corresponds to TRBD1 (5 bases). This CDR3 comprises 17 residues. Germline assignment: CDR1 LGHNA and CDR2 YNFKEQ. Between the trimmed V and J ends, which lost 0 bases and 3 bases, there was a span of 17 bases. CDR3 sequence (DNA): TGTGCCAGCAGCCAAGATTCAGGGTTGCTAGGGAAAGAGACCCAGTACTTC. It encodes CASSQDSGLLGKETQYF.

CDR3 residues: CASGLKPETQYF. The CDR3, as DNA: TGTGCTAGTGGTTTGAAGCCAGAGACCCAGTACTTC. The chain couples TRBV12-5 to TRBJ2-5, with D unresolved. In germline, CDR1 is LGHNT, CDR2 FRNRAP. This CDR3 spans 12 amino acids. The ends were cut back, 2 bases at V and 4 bases at J, with 5 bases in the middle.

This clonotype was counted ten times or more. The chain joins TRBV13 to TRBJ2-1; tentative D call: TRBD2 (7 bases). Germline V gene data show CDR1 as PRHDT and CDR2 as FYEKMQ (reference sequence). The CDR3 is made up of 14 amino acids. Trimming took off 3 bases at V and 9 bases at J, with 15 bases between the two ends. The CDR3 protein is CASSLGQGGGEQFF. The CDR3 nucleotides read TGTGCCAGCAGCTTGGGACAAGGGGGGGGTGAGCAGTTCTTC. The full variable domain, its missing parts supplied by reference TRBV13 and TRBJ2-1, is AAGVIQSPRHLIKEKRETATLKCYPIPRHDTVYWYQQGPGQDPQFLISFYEKMQSDKGSIPDRFSAQQFSDYHSELNMSSLELGDSALYFCASSLGQGGGEQFFGPGTRLTVL.

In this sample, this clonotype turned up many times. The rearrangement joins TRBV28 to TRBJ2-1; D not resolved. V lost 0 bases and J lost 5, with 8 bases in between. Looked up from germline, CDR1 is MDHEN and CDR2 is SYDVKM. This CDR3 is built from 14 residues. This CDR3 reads CASSLWTANNEQFF. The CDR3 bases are TGTGCCAGCAGTTTATGGACTGCCAACAATGAGCAGTTCTTC.

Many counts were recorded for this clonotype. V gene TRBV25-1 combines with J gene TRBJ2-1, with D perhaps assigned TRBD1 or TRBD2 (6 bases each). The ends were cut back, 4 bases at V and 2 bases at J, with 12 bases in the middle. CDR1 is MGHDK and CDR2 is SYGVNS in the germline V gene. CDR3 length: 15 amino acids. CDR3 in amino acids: CASSAGAGPYNEQFF. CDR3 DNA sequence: TGTGCCAGCAGTGCAGGGGCGGGACCCTACAATGAGCAGTTCTTC.

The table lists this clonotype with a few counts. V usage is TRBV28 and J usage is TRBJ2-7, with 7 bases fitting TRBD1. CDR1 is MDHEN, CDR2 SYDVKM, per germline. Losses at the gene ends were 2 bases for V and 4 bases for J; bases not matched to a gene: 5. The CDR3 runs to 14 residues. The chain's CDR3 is CASSLVQGEYEQYF. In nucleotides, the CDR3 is TGTGCCAGCAGTTTAGTCCAGGGGGAATACGAGCAGTACTTC.

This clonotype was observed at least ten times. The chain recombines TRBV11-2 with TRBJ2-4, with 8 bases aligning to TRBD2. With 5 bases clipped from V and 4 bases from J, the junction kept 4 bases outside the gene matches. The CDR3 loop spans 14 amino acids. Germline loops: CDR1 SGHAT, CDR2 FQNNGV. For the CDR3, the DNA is TGTGCCAGCAGCCCGGGAGGGGGTAAAAACATTCAGTACTTC. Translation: CASSPGGGKNIQYF.

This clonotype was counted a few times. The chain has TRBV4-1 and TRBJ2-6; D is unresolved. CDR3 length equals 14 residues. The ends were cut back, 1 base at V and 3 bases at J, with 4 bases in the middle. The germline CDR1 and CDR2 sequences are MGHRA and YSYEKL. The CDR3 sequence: CASSQGHGANVLTF. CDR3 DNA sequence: TGCGCCAGCAGCCAAGGACATGGGGCCAACGTCCTGACTTTC.

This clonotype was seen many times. For the CDR3, the DNA is TGCGCCAGCAGCCTTCAAGAGACCCAGTACTTC. Translation: CASSLQETQYF. This chain links TRBV5-1 with TRBJ2-5; D remains ambiguous. V was clipped by 4 bases and J by 2 bases, with 3 bases between them. Germline CDR1 reads SGHRS; CDR2 reads YFSETQ. The CDR3 has 11 residues.